The present entry profiles one T cell receptor beta chain with its context. Its antigen is unidentified. The lymph nodes were axillary draining lymph nodes from breast cancer patients. V shed 8 bases and J shed 6 bases, with 20 bases lying between them. Germline loops: CDR1 MDHEN, CDR2 SYDVKM. The CDR3 spans 15 residues. These data belong to a study of breast tumors, draining lymph nodes, adjacent tissues. TCRdb processed the multiplex PCR reads anew with MiXCR; each CDR3 protein has one entry. The repertoire holds around 230,000 distinct CDR3 sequences, with about 30% as singletons. Study observations and caveats: Luminal-like breast cancer showed significantly higher tumor–nontumor repertoire similarity than basal-like. The data were judged consistent with most tumor T cells coming from lymph node and expanding in tumor.

The TCR sequence derives from a female donor with breast cancer. Some clones in this sample may be carry-over from other donors' samples. This chain uses TRBV28 with TRBJ1-5, with a tentative D call TRBD1 (5 bases). Sequencing used axillary lymph node tissue. The chain's CDR3 is CASLNGGFRSQPQHF. The CDR3 DNA is TGTGCCAGCCTCAACGGGGGGTTTCGCAGTCAGCCCCAGCATTTT.